This paragraph reports one T cell receptor (beta chain). This entry is derived from a study of blood T cell repertoires in COVID-19. Looking at the study overall: The analysed material was cDNA or gDNA that came from T cells, B-cell-depleted T cells, or PBMCs.

In the original processing: It was from reference gene primer amplification that nucleated cell counts were estimated. The assay was immunoSEQ multiplex PCR, and TCRdb's table has in-frame clones only and misses some. V and J calls and clone size follow that table, whereas D and trimming were derived from the DNA. The sample gives about 210,000 clones, about four fifths of which show up once; 6.5% to 9.5% is in the top ten. The sequence came from a woman between 55 and 75 years old with COVID-19, enrolled during active disease. Sequencing was done on a sample of peripheral blood.

CDR3 DNA sequence: TGTGCCAGCAGTTGGGACAGGACCTACTATGGCTACACCTTC. Protein: CASSWDRTYYGYTF. This sequence joins TRBV6-5 and TRBJ1-2; 8 positions match TRBD1. This CDR3 region has 14 residues. The germline gives CDR1 MNHEY, CDR2 SVGAGI. V was pared by 4 bases and J by 3 bases, with 4 bases of the junction left unmatched.